This record looks at one T cell receptor beta chain sequence and its context. Its antigen is currently unknown. Repertoires were generated with immunoSEQ multiplex PCR, while TCRdb's copy carries only in-frame clones and drops some. The sample lists roughly 700,000 clones, around 89% seen once, with roughly 1.5% in the top ten. Trimming left V 0 bases short and J 4 bases short, with 13 bases between. The CDR3 covers 16 residues. The germline V gene has CDR1 LNHDA and CDR2 SQIVND (reference sequence). The sample's treatment: roughly 19 received Ad26.COV2.S at low or high dose, single or two shots; about 5 received placebo; per-sample allocation not given. Day 63 after the first vaccine or placebo injection was the time point for sampling. What was given as vaccine was an Ad26 vector encoding Wuhan-strain SARS-CoV-2 spike. The record originates from a study of Ad26.COV2.S vaccination and SARS-CoV-2 variants. Study details: By the intramuscular route, Ad26.COV2.S was given once, or twice 56 days apart. Whole-study results and caveats: The breadth of spike-specific CD8+ and CD4+ T cell responses after vaccination was reportedly substantial. Those who received the vaccine showed greater spike-specific TCR breadth than those given placebo.

The TCR was taken from a person aged 18-60 years who received the Ad26.COV2.S COVID-19 vaccine or a placebo. The specimen comprised peripheral blood, sampled in a trial of Ad26.COV2.S vaccine versus placebo. This sequence joins TRBV19 and TRBJ1-3; possibly TRBD1 for D (5 bases). DNA for the CDR3: TGTGCCAGTAGTATAGACGCCGGGACGATCGGAAACACCATATATTTT. The encoded protein is CASSIDAGTIGNTIYF. Using reference TRBV19 and TRBJ1-3 for the parts outside the CDR3, the full variable domain is DGGITQSPKYLFRKEGQNVTLSCEQNLNHDAMYWYRQDPGQGLRLIYYSQIVNDFQKGDIAEGYSVSREKKESFPLTVTSAQKNPTAFYLCASSIDAGTIGNTIYFGEGSWLTVV.